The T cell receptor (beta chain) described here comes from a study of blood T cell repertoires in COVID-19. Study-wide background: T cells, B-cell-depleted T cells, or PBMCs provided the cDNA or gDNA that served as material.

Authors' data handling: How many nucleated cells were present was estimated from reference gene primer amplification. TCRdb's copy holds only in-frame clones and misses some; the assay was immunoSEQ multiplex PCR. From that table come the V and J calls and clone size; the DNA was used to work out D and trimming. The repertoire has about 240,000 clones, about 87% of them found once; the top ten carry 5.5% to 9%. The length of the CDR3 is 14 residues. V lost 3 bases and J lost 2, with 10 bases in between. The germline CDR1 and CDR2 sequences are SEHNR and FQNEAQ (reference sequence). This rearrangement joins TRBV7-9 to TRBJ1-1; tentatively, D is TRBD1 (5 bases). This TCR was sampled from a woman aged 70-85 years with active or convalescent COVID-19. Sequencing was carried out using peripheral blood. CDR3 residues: CASSFPGGNTEAFF. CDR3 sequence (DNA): TGTGCCAGCAGCTTCCCGGGGGGAAACACTGAAGCTTTCTTT.